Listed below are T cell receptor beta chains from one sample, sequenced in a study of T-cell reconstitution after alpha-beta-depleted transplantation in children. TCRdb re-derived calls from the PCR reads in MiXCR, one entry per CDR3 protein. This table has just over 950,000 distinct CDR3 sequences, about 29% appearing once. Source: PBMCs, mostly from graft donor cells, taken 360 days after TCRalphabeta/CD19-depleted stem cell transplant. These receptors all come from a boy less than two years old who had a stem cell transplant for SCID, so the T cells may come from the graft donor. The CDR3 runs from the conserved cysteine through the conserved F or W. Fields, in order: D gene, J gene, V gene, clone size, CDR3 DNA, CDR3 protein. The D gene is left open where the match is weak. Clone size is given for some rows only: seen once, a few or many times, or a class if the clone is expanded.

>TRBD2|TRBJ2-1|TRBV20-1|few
TGCAGTGCTAGGGGACTAGTCGCTCACAATGAGCAGTTCTTC
CSARGLVAHNEQFF
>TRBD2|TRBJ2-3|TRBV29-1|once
TGCAGCGATTCCCCCCGGCTAGCGGGGGCCACAGATACGCAGTATTTT
CSDSPRLAGATDTQYF
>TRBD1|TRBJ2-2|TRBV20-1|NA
TGCAGTGCTGATACAGGGGGCGATCTCACCGGGGAGCTGTTTTTT
CSADTGGDLTGELFF
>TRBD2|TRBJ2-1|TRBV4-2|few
TGTGCCAGCAGCTATCCCCCGGGGGGAGGACCATCTGAGCAGTTCTTC
CASSYPPGGGPSEQFF
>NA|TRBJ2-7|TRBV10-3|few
TGTGCCATCAGTGATGATGGGCTTGGCCCCTACGAGCAGTACTTC
CAISDDGLGPYEQYF
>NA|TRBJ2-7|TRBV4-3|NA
TGCGCCAGCAGCCAAGTTTGGCAAGATTACGAGCAGTACTTC
CASSQVWQDYEQYF
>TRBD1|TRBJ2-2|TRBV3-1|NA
TGTGCCAGCAGCTATCTACAGAGCCGACAGGGGCCCTACACCAGGGAGCTGTTTTTT
CASSYLQSRQGPYTRELFF
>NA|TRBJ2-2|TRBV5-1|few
TGCGCCACCGAGGCAGGGTTGGACACCGGGGAGCTGTTTTTT
CATEAGLDTGELFF
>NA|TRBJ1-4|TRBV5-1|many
TGCGCCAGCAGCTCAGGGGACGCGAGGACTAATGAAAAACTGTTTTTT
CASSSGDARTNEKLFF
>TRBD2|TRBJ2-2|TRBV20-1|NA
TGCAGTGCTAGCGTAGCCGGGGGGGGCCTTGAGGGCACCGGGGAGCTGTTTTTT
CSASVAGGGLEGTGELFF
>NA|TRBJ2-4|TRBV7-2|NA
TGTGCCAGCAGCTTACGGATAGCCAAAAACATTCAGTACTTC
CASSLRIAKNIQYF
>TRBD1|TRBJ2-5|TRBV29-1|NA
TGCAGCGTTGAAGACGGATGGTACAGGGGCCTGGAGACCCAGTACTTC
CSVEDGWYRGLETQYF
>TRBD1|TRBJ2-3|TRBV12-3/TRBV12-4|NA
TGTGCCAGCAGTTTAAGGGGGACAGCACCAGATACGCAGTATTTT
CASSLRGTAPDTQYF
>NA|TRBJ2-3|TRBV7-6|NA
TGTGCCAGCAGCTTAGCGCCTGGAATGGCTGGGGATACGCAGTATTTT
CASSLAPGMAGDTQYF